This T cell receptor (beta chain) was captured in a study of shared clonotypes between healthy human individuals. Produced via immunoSEQ multiplex PCR; TCRdb's table is partial and in-frame only. The top ten hold more than 0.1% of the sample, which has a few million clones, around 95% seen once. From germline, CDR1 is SGHAT and CDR2 FQNNGV. The trim removed 5 bases at V and 6 bases at J, leaving 9 bases unmatched. The CDR3 extends over 17 amino acids. This TCR was sampled from a man aged 18-30 years in good health. Source material: naive CD4+ T cells sorted from blood. Regarding subset: CD45RA+ positively selected. V gene TRBV11-2 combines with J gene TRBJ2-1; 14 bases are shared with TRBD2. CDR3 DNA sequence: TGTGCCAGCAGCCGACTAGCGGGAGGGCCGGATTCCAATGAGCAGTTCTTC. It encodes CASSRLAGGPDSNEQFF.